Below, one T cell receptor beta chain is given with its context. These data originate in a study of blood T cell repertoires in COVID-19. Only in-frame clones appear in the TCRdb table, and some are missing; sequencing was by immunoSEQ multiplex PCR. This table has 370,000 or so clones, around 87% appearing once. V dropped 7 bases and J dropped 0; count of bases not matched to a gene: 11. The CDR3 is made up of 17 amino acids. Germline V gene lookup returns CDR1 PRHDT and CDR2 FYEKMQ (reference sequence). The sequencing sample was made of PBMCs or T cells enriched from blood (not recorded which). The receptor was isolated from a young man who had recovered from COVID-19. The gene calls are TRBV13 and TRBJ1-5; TRBD1 matches 8 bases. The CDR3 region is CASIIRTGRYSNQPQHF. The DNA for the CDR3 is TGTGCCAGCATCATCCGGACAGGGAGATATAGCAATCAGCCCCAGCATTTT. Supplemented by reference TRBV13 and TRBJ1-5, the full variable domain reads AAGVIQSPRHLIKEKRETATLKCYPIPRHDTVYWYQQGPGQDPQFLISFYEKMQSDKGSIPDRFSAQQFSDYHSELNMSSLELGDSALYFCASIIRTGRYSNQPQHFGDGTRLSIL.